This T cell receptor beta chain was identified in a study of cytomegalovirus exposure and HLA in healthy donors (dated by TCRdb to 2015 to 2018). Notes on the research overall: An earlier analysis of roughly 570 of the donors reported 250 to 300 Gb of sequence data and 95 million to 120 million unique TCR beta sequences obtained from around 170 million T cells. About 280 gigabases of sequencing data and 91 million or so unique TCR sequences made up an early release that covered several hundred HLA-typed donors. The genetic ancestry cluster associated with self-reported Caucasian donors included 65% to 90% of the 300 to 400 genotyped donors. The study aimed to test whether signatures of past pathogen exposure could be identified by cataloging public T cell receptors. Using immunosequencing, the study profiled T cell repertoires from roughly 650 subjects and related those repertoires to cytomegalovirus serostatus. A separate validation cohort of 100 to 150 different subjects was used in addition to the roughly 670-subject first cohort. To predict cytomegalovirus infection status, the study combined high-throughput TCR immunosequencing, statistical association of individual TCRs with disease status, and machine learning. A later analysis re-examined previously published TCR beta repertoires from more than 550 donors and added high-resolution HLA genotyping to investigate patterns of TCR occurrence. The later analysis used no new phenotypic data to find candidate immune exposures, relying instead on TCR beta sequences and their occurrence across donors. In an earlier analysis of a few hundred of the donors, high-throughput TCR beta sequencing was used to judge whether each TCR beta V gene segment behaved as functional or pseudogenic. Donor age, sex, ethnicity and CMV serostatus were compiled together with the repertoire data. In a later genetic analysis, genome-wide SNP genotypes for about three fifths of the 666 donors were used, and that subset was treated as a discovery cohort. All discovery cohort repertoires had been generated on a single sequencing platform. Class I and class II HLA loci were covered by the typing at four-digit resolution. Typing coverage differed by locus: A, B, C, DRB1 and DQB1 were typed in about 629-640 donors, DQA1 in about 500, DPA1 in 600 to 610, and DPB1 in 472. Four to six DR-DQ haplotypes were handled as single units for association and clustering, since linkage in the cohort was strong. Across some 400 genotyped donors of the cohort, an average of about 240,000 unique TCR beta nucleotide sequences per donor were sequenced, and 15% to 20% of those sequences were non-productive. Study-wide conclusions, independent of this receptor: Linkage disequilibrium might explain the correlated functional status among segregating V segments, but an unknown experimental factor could not be ruled out. Because some donors lacked HLA typing at each locus, the association tests relied only on the typed subset. When HLA alleles, especially DR and DQ, strongly co-occurred, TCR associations were difficult to assign to individual alleles. For the cohort, immune exposure information was limited to CMV serostatus. Compared with the approximately 710-donor mean, donors in an Asian-associated ancestry cluster had fewer N-insertions in productive TCRs, according to a later genetic analysis. In vitro tests confirmed that a few of the cytomegalovirus-associated TCR beta chains recognize cytomegalovirus antigens. The sequencing pipeline was judged likely to have produced a cluster of highly shared sequence variants as a technical artifact. In a later genetic analysis, a missense DCLRE1C variant was associated with V-gene and J-gene trimming of TCR beta chains, and the association was replicated in an independent cohort. Only TCR beta chains were sequenced in this cohort, and the absence of alpha or paired-chain data limited detectable features. Some IMGT-functional V segments, including TRBV6-2 and TRBV6-3, could not be distinguished by the 87-base-pair reads and were therefore excluded. According to the authors, the approach could potentially be generalized to other disease states and immunological phenotypes. Cytomegalovirus status was reported to be diagnosed by the classifier with high specificity and sensitivity in both the original and validation cohorts. In an earlier analysis of fewer than 700 of the donors, most TCR beta V segments appeared in productive rearrangements about 87% or about 30% of the time, broadly matching IMGT annotations. A later analysis found that TCR association rates varied across HLA loci, with DRB1 alleles showing the most associated TCRs and HLA-C alleles the fewest. Across donors, most TCR sequences were observed very rarely, whereas some public TCRs were present in many individuals. Roughly uniform sequencing depth across donors was assumed in presence/absence analyses, although this assumption may not hold. According to a later analysis, parvovirus B19, influenza, CMV and Epstein-Barr virus appeared linked to several top co-occurrence clusters. The study gave a list of under 200 TCR beta chains associated with cytomegalovirus. At a false discovery rate of 0.05, a later analysis linked 16,951 TCR beta sequences to specific HLA alleles. A further reported finding was that TCR beta sequences accurately predicted the HLA-A and HLA-B alleles for most subjects in the first cohort. In a later analysis, HLA-associated TCR beta chains were found to be more clonally expanded and to have lower generation probabilities than equally common non-associated chains. According to a later analysis, most CMV-associated TCR beta chains appeared to be HLA-restricted, and the HLA associations seemed to be driven largely by CMV exposure. The earlier analysis of almost 600 of the donors excluded 15 to 20 rarely observed V segments, including chromosome 9 orphons, because counts were too low.

This clone was picked up one time. Its specific antigen is unknown. Nothing much larger sits one base from this clone, and base qualities are not available. The receptor library was made with the immunoSEQ multiplex PCR assay. The multiplex PCR relied on a mix of 60 forward primers for TCR Vbeta segments and 13 reverse primers for TCR Jbeta segments. A multiplex PCR assay on genomic DNA amplified the CDR3 region of rearranged TCR beta genes. The amplified TCR beta libraries were sequenced on the Illumina HiSeq System as 87-base-pair reads. Concerning the study's data processing: A later analysis counted tens of millions of unique TCR beta chains across the 650 to 800 repertoires, and some 11 million of these chains were shared by at least two donors. To remove PCR and sequencing errors, raw reads were error-corrected and collapsed into unique sequences using a nearest-neighbor algorithm that merged closely related sequences. Alignment of CDR3 sequences to IMGT reference sequences was used to assign V, D and J gene segments. For a sequence to be retained, at least a six-nucleotide match to both a V gene segment and a J gene segment was required. A rearrangement was called productive if the CDR3 had no stop codons and remained in frame with V and J, and every other rearrangement was called non-productive. CDR3 was defined by IMGT convention, running from the second conserved V-encoded cysteine to the conserved J-encoded phenylalanine. The earlier analysis of approximately 590 of the donors excluded any sequence lacking an unambiguous match to a single V gene segment. In an earlier analysis of a few hundred of the donors, V segments were called functional above 56.7% productive rearrangements and were called segregating when the between-donor standard deviation exceeded 5%. To diagnose cytomegalovirus status from the catalog of TCR beta chain sequences, a statistical classification framework was built. V and J gene assignment, in a later analysis, came from comparing TCR nucleotide sequences with IMGT/GENE-DB human TR gene sequences. The TCRdist pipeline was used in a later analysis to assign CDR3 sequences and most-parsimonious VDJ recombination scenarios. In a later analysis, each TCR beta chain was defined by its CDR3 amino acid sequence together with its V-gene family, and reads lacking a unique V-gene family were excluded. As a way to deal with suspected cross-contamination and a sequencing artifact, a later analysis dropped 450 to 700 nucleotide sequences that were highly shared and had low generation probability. A later analysis calculated a clonal expansion index for each public chain from normalized within-repertoire ranks of inferred template counts. A later analysis computed generation probabilities with a VDJ recombination model fitted to out-of-frame rearrangements, and checked the results against IGoR. In a later analysis, hypergeometric tests were used to score TCR-TCR, TCR-HLA and TCR-CMV co-occurrence, with a repertoire-size bias correction applied to TCR pairs. In a later analysis, false discovery rates were estimated by permuting HLA or CMV assignments 20 times. A later analysis grouped co-occurring TCRs with DBSCAN, adding TCRdist sequence similarity when clustering within HLA-allele-positive subsets. Repertoires with fewer than 30,000 or more than 120,000 public chains were left out of co-occurrence clustering, as were a handful of repertoires with anomalous nucleotide sharing. This immuneACCESS table, as held by TCRdb, lists in-frame sequences with V and J called but not all clones. Of the missing ones, under half trace to an unresolved V gene in checked studies; the others have no known cause. The DNA gave D and trimming, while V, J and clone size come from that table. The sample yields 100,000 or so clones; approximately 75% were counted once. 1.5% to 2% of the sample is taken by the ten largest.

From the cysteine up to the phenylalanine, the CDR3 has a length of 15 residues. The retained sequence is limited to the CDR3, 45 bases, with the frame set at the first base. V loses 2 bases of germline sequence and J loses 6 bases, and the interval between the two ends is 11 bases. In the germline V gene, CDR1 corresponds to MDHEN and CDR2 to SYDVKM. In total, about 650 healthy bone marrow donors made up the cohort. At the time of sampling, all cohort members were nominally healthy, though unrecorded immune exposures were likely present. The donor was CMV seronegative and belonged to the group of several hundred seronegative cohort members. Every donor gave a peripheral blood sample, and the peripheral blood mononuclear cells from that sample were used for TCR beta sequencing. The Qiagen DNeasy Blood Extraction Kit was used to extract genomic DNA from the blood cell samples.

The sequenced sample was PBMCs. Rearrangement joined TRBV28 to TRBJ1-6; TRBD1 is possibly the D segment (5 matching bases). The TCR was taken from a woman aged 40 to 49 in good health and CMV-seronegative. The CDR3 is CASSLAGWGNSPLHF. In nucleotide form, the sequence is TGTGCCAGCAGTTTAGCAGGGTGGGGTAATTCACCCCTCCACTTT.